The next 5 T cell receptor beta chains were all read from a single sample in a study of CD8 T cells in Susac syndrome. The RNA, about 0.45 to 1 ug, was put through reverse transcription using random hexamers. TCRdb reanalysed the immunoSEQ multiplex PCR reads using MiXCR and keeps one entry per CDR3 protein. This table has fewer than 250,000 distinct CDR3 sequences, 92% appearing once. The specimen sequenced was CD8+ T cells from PBMCs. The origin of the receptors is a human donor with multiple sclerosis.

J is TRBJ1-6 and V is TRBV4-3, with D tentatively TRBD1 (5 bases). The germline CDR1 and CDR2 sequences are LGHNA and YSLEER. The CDR3 is 14 residues long. V lost 4 bases, J lost 7 bases, and 11 bases lay in between. CDR3 in DNA: TGCGCCAGCAGCCGGGGGGAGGGAAATTCACCCCTCCACTTT. Translating gives CASSRGEGNSPLHF.

The chain carries TRBV27 and TRBJ2-7; 8 nucleotides agree with TRBD1. Germline CDR1 and CDR2: MNHEY and SMNVEV (reference sequence). Germline trimming cut 10 bases from V and 6 bases from J; bases unmatched to any gene: 11. CDR3 length: 13 residues. The CDR3 sequence is CATAAGTGSEQYF. The DNA of the CDR3 is TGTGCCACCGCCGCCGGGACAGGTAGCGAGCAGTACTTC.

The table lists this clonotype with a count of one. The chain carries TRBV13 and TRBJ1-4; D gene ambiguous. V lost 0 bases to trimming and J lost 13 bases, with 9 bases between them. The CDR3 totals 12 residues. The germline V gene has CDR1 PRHDT and CDR2 FYEKMQ (reference sequence). CDR3 sequence: CASSLGAGVLFF. The CDR3 bases are TGTGCCAGCAGCTTAGGGGCGGGTGTACTGTTTTTT.

The CDR3 DNA reads as TGTGCCAGCTCACAGGGACAGGGGAACACTGAAGCTTTCTTT. Translation: CASSQGQGNTEAFF. The chain joins TRBV18 to TRBJ1-1; 9 bases fit TRBD1. J lost 1 base, V lost 4 bases, and 1 base had no gene match. This CDR3 contains 14 residues. Germline CDR1 is KGHSH and CDR2 is LQKENI.

This chain connects TRBV5-6 to TRBJ2-1; possibly TRBD1 for D (5 bases). V was cut by 4 bases and J by 6 bases, with 14 bases left in between. The V gene's germline CDR1 is SGHDT and CDR2 YYEEEE. CDR3 length: 14 amino acids. The CDR3 is CASSGHSTSNEQFF. In DNA form, the CDR3 reads TGTGCCAGCAGCGGACACTCAACTTCCAATGAGCAGTTCTTC. The full variable domain, rest sourced from reference TRBV5-6 and TRBJ2-1, is DAGVTQSPTHLIKTRGQQVTLRCSPKSGHDTVSWYQQALGQGPQFIFQYYEEEERQRGNFPDRFSGHQFPNYSSELNVNALLLGDSALYLCASSGHSTSNEQFFGPGTRLTVL.